This T cell receptor beta chain comes out of a study of shared clonotypes between healthy human individuals. In regard to this clone: The sample holds other DNA sequences that translate to the same CDR3.

The V end was cut by 0 bases, the J end by 7 bases, with 5 bases between. The germline gives CDR1 SGHRS, CDR2 YFSETQ. The CDR3 covers 12 residues. Authors' data handling: ImmunoSEQ only sent back junction sequences with no quality scores, so filtering was done differently. Repertoires were generated with immunoSEQ multiplex PCR, while TCRdb's copy carries only in-frame clones and drops some. From that table come the V and J calls and clone size; the DNA was used to work out D and trimming. The data contain a few hundred thousand clones, approximately 96% of them singletons. This chain uses TRBV5-1 with TRBJ2-1; D remains unclear. This TCR derives from a man aged 25 to 40 in good health. The material sequenced was memory CD8+ T cells sorted from blood. Subset given: CD45RO+ cells pooled with CCR7-negative TemRA cells. The CDR3 protein is CASSLGGNEQFF. The DNA for the CDR3 is TGCGCCAGCAGCTTGGGTGGGAATGAGCAGTTCTTC.